This entry concerns a single TCR beta chain. Its antigen is as yet unknown. The CDR3 spans 12 residues. Looked up from germline, CDR1 is LNHDA and CDR2 is SQIVND (reference sequence). The V end lost 5 bases, the J end lost 5 bases, and 9 bases lay between the germline ends. The repertoire was sequenced with immunoSEQ multiplex PCR; TCRdb's copy has only in-frame clones and lacks some. This table has 6,500 to 9,000 clones, around 82% appearing once. Each case's diagnosis was confirmed by two pathologists on H&E. The data originate from a study of immune evolution from preneoplasia to lung adenocarcinoma. Overall study results and limits: Clonality was highest in normal lung, lower in later-stage lesions apparently. From normal lung to invasive adenocarcinoma, top clone frequencies appeared to decrease.

The origin of this receptor is a person between 70 and 80 years old with lung adenocarcinoma. V and J are TRBV19 and TRBJ2-5; D is unresolved. The specimen sequenced was FFPE adjacent normal lung tissue. The CDR3 DNA reads TGTGCCAGTAGTGTGCCCGGCGAGACCCAGTACTTC. Translated: CASSVPGETQYF.